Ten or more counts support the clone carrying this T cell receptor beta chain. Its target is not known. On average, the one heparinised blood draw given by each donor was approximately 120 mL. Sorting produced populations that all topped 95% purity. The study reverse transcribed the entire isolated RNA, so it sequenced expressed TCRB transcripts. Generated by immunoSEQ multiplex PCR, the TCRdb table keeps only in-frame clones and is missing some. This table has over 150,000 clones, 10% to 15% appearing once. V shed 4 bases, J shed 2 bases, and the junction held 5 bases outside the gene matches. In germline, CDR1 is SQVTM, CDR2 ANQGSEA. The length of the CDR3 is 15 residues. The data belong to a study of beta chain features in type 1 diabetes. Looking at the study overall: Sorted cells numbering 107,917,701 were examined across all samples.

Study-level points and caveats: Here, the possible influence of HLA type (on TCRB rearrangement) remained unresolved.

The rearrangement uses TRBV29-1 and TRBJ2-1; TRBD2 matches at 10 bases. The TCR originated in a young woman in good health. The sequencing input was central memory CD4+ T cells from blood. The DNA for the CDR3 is TGCAGCGTTGCTAAAAGCGGGAGGGCCTACAATGAGCAGTTCTTC. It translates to CSVAKSGRAYNEQFF.